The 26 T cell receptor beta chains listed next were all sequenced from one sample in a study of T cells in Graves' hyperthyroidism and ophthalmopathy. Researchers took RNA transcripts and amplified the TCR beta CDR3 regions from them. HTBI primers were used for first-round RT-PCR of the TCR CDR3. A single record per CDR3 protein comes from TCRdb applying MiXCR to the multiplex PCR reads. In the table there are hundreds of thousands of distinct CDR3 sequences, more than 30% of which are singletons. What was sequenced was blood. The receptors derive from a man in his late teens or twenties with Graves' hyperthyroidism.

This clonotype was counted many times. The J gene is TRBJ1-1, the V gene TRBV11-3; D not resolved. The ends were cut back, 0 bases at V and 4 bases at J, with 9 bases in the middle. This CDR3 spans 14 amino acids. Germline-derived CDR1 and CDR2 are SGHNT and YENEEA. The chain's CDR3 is CASSLDGVGTEAFF. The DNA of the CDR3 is TGTGCCAGCAGCTTAGATGGGGTCGGCACTGAAGCTTTCTTT. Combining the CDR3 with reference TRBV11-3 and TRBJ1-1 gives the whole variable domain EAGVVQSPRYKIIEKKQPVAFWCNPISGHNTLYWYLQNLGQGPELLIRYENEEAVDDSQLPKDRFSAERLKGVDSTLKIQPAELGDSAVYLCASSLDGVGTEAFFGQGTRLTVV.

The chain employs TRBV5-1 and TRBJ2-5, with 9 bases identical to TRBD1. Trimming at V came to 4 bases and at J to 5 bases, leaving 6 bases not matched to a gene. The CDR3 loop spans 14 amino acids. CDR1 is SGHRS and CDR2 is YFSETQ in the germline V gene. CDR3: CASSRDRADETQYF. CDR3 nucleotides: TGCGCCAGCAGCAGGGACAGGGCCGATGAGACCCAGTACTTC.

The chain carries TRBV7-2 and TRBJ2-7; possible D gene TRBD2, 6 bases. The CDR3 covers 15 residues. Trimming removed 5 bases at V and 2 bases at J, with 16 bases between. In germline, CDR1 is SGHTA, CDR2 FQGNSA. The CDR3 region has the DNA TGTGCCAGCAGCCAAGGTCTTTTAGCGGCCTACGAGCAGTACTTC. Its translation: CASSQGLLAAYEQYF.

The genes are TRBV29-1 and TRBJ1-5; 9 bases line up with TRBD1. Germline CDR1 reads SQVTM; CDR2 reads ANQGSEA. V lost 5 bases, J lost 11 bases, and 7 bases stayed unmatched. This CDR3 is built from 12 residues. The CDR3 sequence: CSVTGQGQTQHF. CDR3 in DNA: TGCAGCGTTACGGGACAGGGACAGACCCAGCATTTT.

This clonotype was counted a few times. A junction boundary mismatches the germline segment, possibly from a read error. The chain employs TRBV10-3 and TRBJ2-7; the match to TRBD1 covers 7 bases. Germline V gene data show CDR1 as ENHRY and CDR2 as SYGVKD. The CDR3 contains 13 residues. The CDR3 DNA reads TGTGCCAGCAGTTATGACAGGGCCTACGAGCAGTACTTC. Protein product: CASSYDRAYEQYF.

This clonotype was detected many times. CDR3 sequence: CAISIQDRVLYGYTF. The DNA of the CDR3 is TGTGCCATCAGTATACAGGACAGGGTGCTCTATGGCTACACCTTC. The V and J genes are TRBV10-3 and TRBJ1-2; 8 nucleotides line up with TRBD1. The CDR3 extends over 15 amino acids. CDR1 is ENHRY, CDR2 SYGVKD, per germline. The V gene end was trimmed by 5 bases and the J gene end by 4 bases; junction bases not matched to a gene: 9.

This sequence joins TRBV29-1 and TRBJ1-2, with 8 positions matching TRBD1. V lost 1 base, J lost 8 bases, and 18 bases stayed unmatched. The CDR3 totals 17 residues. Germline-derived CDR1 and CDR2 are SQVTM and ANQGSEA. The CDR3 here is CSVEGIQGRGPLEGYTF. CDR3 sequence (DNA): TGCAGCGTTGAAGGGATTCAGGGCAGGGGGCCTCTGGAGGGCTACACCTTC. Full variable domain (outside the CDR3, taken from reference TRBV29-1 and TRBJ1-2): SAVISQKPSRDICQRGTSLTIQCQVDSQVTMMFWYRQQPGQSLTLIATANQGSEATYESGFVIDKFPISRPNLTFSTLTVSNMSPEDSSIYLCSVEGIQGRGPLEGYTFGSGTRLTVV.

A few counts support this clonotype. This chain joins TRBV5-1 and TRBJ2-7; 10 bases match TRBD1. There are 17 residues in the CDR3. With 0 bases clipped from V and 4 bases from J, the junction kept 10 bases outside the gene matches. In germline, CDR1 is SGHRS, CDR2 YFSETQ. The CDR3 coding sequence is TGCGCCAGCAGCTTGGAGTTTGACAGGGGGCGCAGGTACGAGCAGTACTTC. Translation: CASSLEFDRGRRYEQYF. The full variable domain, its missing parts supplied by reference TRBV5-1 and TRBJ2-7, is KAGVTQTPRYLIKTRGQQVTLSCSPISGHRSVSWYQQTPGQGLQFLFEYFSETQRNKGNFPGRFSGRQFSNSRSEMNVSTLELGDSALYLCASSLEFDRGRRYEQYFGPGTRLTVT.

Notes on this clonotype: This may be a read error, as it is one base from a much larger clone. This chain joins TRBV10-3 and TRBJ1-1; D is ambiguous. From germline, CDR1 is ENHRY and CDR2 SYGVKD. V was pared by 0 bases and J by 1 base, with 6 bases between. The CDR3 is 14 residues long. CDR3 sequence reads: CAISESRKNTEAFF. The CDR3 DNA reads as TGTGCCATCAGTGAGTCAAGGAAGAACACTGAAGCTTTCTTT.

The CDR3 protein is CASSFGPLNTEAFF. CDR3 in DNA: TGTGCCAGCAGTTTTGGGCCCCTGAACACTGAAGCTTTCTTT. The rearrangement joins TRBV2 to TRBJ1-1; D is unclear. The CDR3 extends over 14 amino acids. Trimming took off 5 bases at V and 0 bases at J, with 10 bases between the two ends. The germline gives CDR1 SNHLY, CDR2 FYNNEI.

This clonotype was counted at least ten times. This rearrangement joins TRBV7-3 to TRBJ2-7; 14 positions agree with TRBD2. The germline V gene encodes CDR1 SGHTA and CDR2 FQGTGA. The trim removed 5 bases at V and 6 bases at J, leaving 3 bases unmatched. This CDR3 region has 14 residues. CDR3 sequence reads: CASSPGTSGSEQYF. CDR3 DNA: TGTGCCAGCAGCCCCGGGACTAGCGGGAGCGAGCAGTACTTC.

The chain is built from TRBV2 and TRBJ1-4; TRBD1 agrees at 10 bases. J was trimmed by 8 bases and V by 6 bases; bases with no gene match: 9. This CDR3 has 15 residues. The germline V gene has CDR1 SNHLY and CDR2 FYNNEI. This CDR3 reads CASRRPGTGDEKLFF. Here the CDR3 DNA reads TGTGCCAGCAGGCGACCCGGGACAGGGGACGAAAAACTGTTTTTT.

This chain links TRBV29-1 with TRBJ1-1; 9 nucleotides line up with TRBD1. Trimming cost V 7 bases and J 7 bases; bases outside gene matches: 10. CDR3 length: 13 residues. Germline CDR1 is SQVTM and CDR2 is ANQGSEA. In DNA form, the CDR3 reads TGCAGCGCCTGGGACAGGGAGTTCGATGAAGCTTTCTTT. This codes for CSAWDREFDEAFF. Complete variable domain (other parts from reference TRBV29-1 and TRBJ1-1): SAVISQKPSRDICQRGTSLTIQCQVDSQVTMMFWYRQQPGQSLTLIATANQGSEATYESGFVIDKFPISRPNLTFSTLTVSNMSPEDSSIYLCSAWDREFDEAFFGQGTRLTVV.

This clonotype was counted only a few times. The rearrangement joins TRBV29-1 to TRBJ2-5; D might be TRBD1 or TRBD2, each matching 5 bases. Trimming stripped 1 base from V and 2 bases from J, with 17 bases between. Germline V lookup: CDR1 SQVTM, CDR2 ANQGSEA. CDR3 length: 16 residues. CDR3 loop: CSVEAPSRDVQETQYF. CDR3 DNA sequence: TGCAGCGTTGAAGCACCTTCCCGGGACGTACAAGAGACCCAGTACTTC.

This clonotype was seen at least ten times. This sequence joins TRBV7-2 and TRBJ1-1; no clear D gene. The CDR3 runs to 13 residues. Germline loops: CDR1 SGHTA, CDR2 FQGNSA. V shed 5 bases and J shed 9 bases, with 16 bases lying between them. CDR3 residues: CASSRAKESKAFF. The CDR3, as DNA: TGTGCCAGCAGCCGAGCGAAAGAGTCAAAAGCTTTCTTT.

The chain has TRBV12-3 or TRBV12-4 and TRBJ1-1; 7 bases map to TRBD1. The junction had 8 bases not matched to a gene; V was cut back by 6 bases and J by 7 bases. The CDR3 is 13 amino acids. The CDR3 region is CASSPGGGYEAFF. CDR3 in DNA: TGTGCCAGCAGCCCCGGAGGGGGCTATGAAGCTTTCTTT.

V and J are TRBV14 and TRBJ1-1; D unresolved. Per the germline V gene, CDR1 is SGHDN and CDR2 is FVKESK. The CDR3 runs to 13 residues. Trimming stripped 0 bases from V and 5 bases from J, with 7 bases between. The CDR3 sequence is CASSQDVGTEAFF. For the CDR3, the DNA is TGTGCCAGCAGCCAAGATGTAGGGACTGAAGCTTTCTTT.

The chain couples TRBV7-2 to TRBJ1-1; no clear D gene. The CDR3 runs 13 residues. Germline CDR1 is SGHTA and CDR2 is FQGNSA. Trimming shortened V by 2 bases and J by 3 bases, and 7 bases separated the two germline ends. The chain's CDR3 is CASSLKEDTEAFF. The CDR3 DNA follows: TGTGCCAGCAGCTTAAAAGAGGACACTGAAGCTTTCTTT.

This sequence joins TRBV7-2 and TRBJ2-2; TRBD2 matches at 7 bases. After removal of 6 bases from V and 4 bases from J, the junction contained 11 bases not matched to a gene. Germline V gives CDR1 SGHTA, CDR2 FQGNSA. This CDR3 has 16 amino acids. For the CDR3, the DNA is TGTGCCAGCAGTTGGGGGGGTGGCGGGGGCACCGGGGAGCTGTTTTTT. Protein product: CASSWGGGGGTGELFF.

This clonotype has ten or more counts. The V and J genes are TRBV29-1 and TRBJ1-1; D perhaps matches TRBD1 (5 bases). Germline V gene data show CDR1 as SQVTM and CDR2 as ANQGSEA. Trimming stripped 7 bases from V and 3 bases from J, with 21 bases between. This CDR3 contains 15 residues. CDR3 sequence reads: CSASKEAGRYTEAFF. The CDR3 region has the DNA TGCAGCGCTTCAAAGGAGGCAGGGCGGTACACTGAAGCTTTCTTT.

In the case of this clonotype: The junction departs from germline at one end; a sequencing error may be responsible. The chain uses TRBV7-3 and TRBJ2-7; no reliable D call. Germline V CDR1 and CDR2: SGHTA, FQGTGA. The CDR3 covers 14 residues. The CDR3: CASSLRAQSYEQHF. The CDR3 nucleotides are TGTGCCAGCAGCTTAAGAGCGCAGTCCTACGAGCAGCACTTC.

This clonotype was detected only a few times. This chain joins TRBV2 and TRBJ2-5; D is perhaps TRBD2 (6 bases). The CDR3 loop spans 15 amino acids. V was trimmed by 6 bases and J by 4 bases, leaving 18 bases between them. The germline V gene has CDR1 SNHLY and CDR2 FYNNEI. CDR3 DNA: TGTGCCAGCAGCTTGGAGGGCAGTTTAGGAGAGACCCAGTACTTC. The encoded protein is CASSLEGSLGETQYF. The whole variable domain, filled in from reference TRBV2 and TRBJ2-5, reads EPEVTQTPSHQVTQMGQEVILRCVPISNHLYFYWYRQILGQKVEFLVSFYNNEISEKSEIFDDQFSVERPDGSNFTLKIRSTKLEDSAMYFCASSLEGSLGETQYFGPGTRLLVL.

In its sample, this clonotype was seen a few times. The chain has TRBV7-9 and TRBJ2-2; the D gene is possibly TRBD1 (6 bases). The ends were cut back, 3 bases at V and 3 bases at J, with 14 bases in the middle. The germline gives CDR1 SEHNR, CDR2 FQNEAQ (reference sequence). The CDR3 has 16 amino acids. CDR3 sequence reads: CASSFGGAVDTGELFF. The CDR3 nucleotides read TGTGCCAGCAGCTTTGGGGGCGCCGTGGACACCGGGGAGCTGTTTTTT.

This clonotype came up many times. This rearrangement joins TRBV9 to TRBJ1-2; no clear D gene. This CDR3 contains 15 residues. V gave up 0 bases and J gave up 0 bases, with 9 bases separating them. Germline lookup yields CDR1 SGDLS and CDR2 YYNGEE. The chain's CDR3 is CASSVEPHSNYGYTF. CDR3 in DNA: TGTGCCAGCAGCGTAGAACCCCATTCTAACTATGGCTACACCTTC.

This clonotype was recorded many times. This CDR3 reads CASSFGRRAVQETQYF. CDR3 in DNA: TGTGCCAGCAGCTTTGGACGCAGGGCGGTCCAAGAGACCCAGTACTTC. The chain joins TRBV7-9 to TRBJ2-5; TRBD1 might be the D (5 bases). The length of the CDR3 is 16 residues. With 3 bases removed from V and 1 base from J, the gap between germline ends came to 15 bases. Per germline, CDR1 SEHNR and CDR2 FQNEAQ (reference sequence).

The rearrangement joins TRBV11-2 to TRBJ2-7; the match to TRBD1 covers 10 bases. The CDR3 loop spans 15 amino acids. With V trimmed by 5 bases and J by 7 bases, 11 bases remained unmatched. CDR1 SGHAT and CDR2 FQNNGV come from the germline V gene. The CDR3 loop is CASSPAGTGAEEQYF. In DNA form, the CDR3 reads TGTGCCAGCAGCCCAGCCGGGACAGGGGCGGAGGAGCAGTACTTC.